The 14 T cell receptor beta chains in this list originate from one sample, sequenced in a study of shared clonotypes between healthy human individuals. Assay used: immunoSEQ multiplex PCR; TCRdb lists only in-frame clones, some missing. The sample includes about 2.3 million clones, less than 95% seen only once; the top ten take 0.37%. Material for sequencing was naive CD4+ T cells from PBMCs. The subset was: CD45RA+ positively selected. All receptors derive from a man younger than 30 in good health. Some clones in this sample may be carry-over from other donors' samples.

The V and J genes are TRBV5-1 and TRBJ2-5; 8 nucleotides line up with TRBD1. This CDR3 spans 15 amino acids. V lost 4 bases to trimming and J lost 5 bases; unmatched junction nucleotides: 10. Germline values: CDR1 SGHRS, CDR2 YFSETQ. Written as DNA, the CDR3 is TGCGCCAGCAGCCCACCCCGAACAGGGGGTGAGACCCAGTACTTC. It codes for CASSPPRTGGETQYF. The full variable domain, in which reference TRBV5-1 and TRBJ2-5 provide the parts outside the CDR3, is KAGVTQTPRYLIKTRGQQVTLSCSPISGHRSVSWYQQTPGQGLQFLFEYFSETQRNKGNFPGRFSGRQFSNSRSEMNVSTLELGDSALYLCASSPPRTGGETQYFGPGTRLLVL.

The rearrangement joins TRBV5-4 to TRBJ2-5; D gene unclear. Judging by the DNA end, TRBJ2-7 fits better; the J call may be wrong. From germline, CDR1 is SGHNT and CDR2 YYREEE (reference sequence). This CDR3 is 14 amino acids long. CDR3 sequence reads: CASSPSRSIYEQYF. CDR3 sequence (DNA): TGTGCCAGCAGCCCCAGCAGGTCTATTTACGAGCAGTACTTC.

This chain joins TRBV28 and TRBJ2-7, with TRBD1 matching 8 bases. CDR1 is MDHEN and CDR2 is SYDVKM in the germline V gene. This CDR3 region has 15 residues. J lost 2 bases, V lost 7 bases, and 10 bases had no gene match. Written as DNA, the CDR3 is TGTGCCAGCAATCAACCGGGACAGGCAGCCTACGAGCAGTACTTC. Amino acid sequence: CASNQPGQAAYEQYF.

This chain uses TRBV15 with TRBJ2-7; a weak D match, TRBD2 (5 bases). The V end was cut by 0 bases, the J end by 0 bases, with 15 bases between. In germline, CDR1 is LNHNV, CDR2 YYDKDF (reference sequence). This CDR3 has 17 amino acids. CDR3: CATSREGKGGGSYEQYF. The CDR3 bases are TGTGCCACCAGCAGAGAGGGGAAGGGTGGAGGCTCCTACGAGCAGTACTTC.

V gene TRBV13 combines with J gene TRBJ2-3; D not resolved. This CDR3 has 17 residues. V lost 5 bases and J lost 1, with 19 bases in between. Per the germline V gene, CDR1 is PRHDT and CDR2 is FYEKMQ (reference sequence). CDR3 bases: TGTGCCAGCAGCCTACCGCGGTGGAACCTCCGCACAGATACGCAGTATTTT. Translated: CASSLPRWNLRTDTQYF.

The chain employs TRBV27 and TRBJ1-2, with a tentative D call TRBD1 (6 bases). Trimming shortened V by 6 bases and J by 6 bases, and 20 bases separated the two germline ends. The CDR3 runs to 15 residues. CDR1 is MNHEY and CDR2 is SMNVEV in the germline V gene (reference sequence). CDR3 loop: CASSRGGTLAHGYTF. Written as DNA, the CDR3 is TGTGCCAGCAGCCGGGGGGGCACCCTTGCGCATGGCTACACCTTC.

The chain carries TRBV6-5 and TRBJ1-4, with D tentatively TRBD1 (6 bases). The CDR3 contains 14 residues. Germline V lookup: CDR1 MNHEY, CDR2 SVGAGI. V shed 4 bases and J shed 5 bases, with 11 bases lying between them. The CDR3 nucleotides are TGTGCCAGCAGTTTGGGGCAGGGGAATGAAAAACTGTTTTTT. Its protein is CASSLGQGNEKLFF.

In nucleotides, the CDR3 is TGTGCCAGCAGCCGTGGTGCAGGAGAGACCCAGTACTTC. Amino acids: CASSRGAGETQYF. The V and J genes are TRBV11-2 and TRBJ2-5; D ambiguous. Germline CDR1 is SGHAT and CDR2 is FQNNGV. CDR3 length: 13 amino acids. V lost 5 bases and J 4 bases, leaving 11 bases between the germline ends. Full variable domain (remainder filled in from reference TRBV11-2 and TRBJ2-5): EAGVAQSPRYKIIEKRQSVAFWCNPISGHATLYWYQQILGQGPKLLIQFQNNGVVDDSQLPKDRFSAERLKGVDSTLKIQPAKLEDSAVYLCASSRGAGETQYFGPGTRLLVL.

The genes are TRBV7-2 and TRBJ1-5; unclear D gene. CDR1 is SGHTA, CDR2 FQGNSA, per germline. The CDR3 has 15 residues. V lost 2 bases and J lost 2, with 10 bases in between. The CDR3 protein is CASSLNADGNQPQHF. CDR3 coding DNA: TGTGCCAGCAGCTTAAATGCGGATGGCAATCAGCCCCAGCATTTT.

Worth noting for this clone: At the DNA level, this CDR3 is encoded by other sequences in the same sample as well. This rearrangement joins TRBV5-1 to TRBJ2-1, with a weak D call TRBD1 (5 bases). Deletions cut 0 bases from V and 6 bases from J, with 7 bases between. Germline V gene sequence: CDR1 SGHRS, CDR2 YFSETQ. The CDR3 length is 13 residues. The CDR3 DNA reads TGCGCCAGCAGCTTGGGGACATCCAATGAGCAGTTCTTC. Residues: CASSLGTSNEQFF.

Comments on this clone: The sample holds other DNA sequences that translate to the same CDR3. This rearrangement joins TRBV5-1 to TRBJ2-2, with 7 positions matching TRBD1. Germline CDR1 and CDR2: SGHRS and YFSETQ. CDR3 length: 14 amino acids. Trimming removed 0 bases from V and 6 bases from J; junction bases left unmatched: 2. The CDR3 loop reads CASSLVQGAGELFF. Here the CDR3 DNA reads TGCGCCAGCAGCTTGGTTCAGGGGGCCGGGGAGCTGTTTTTT. Full variable domain (missing parts from reference TRBV5-1 and TRBJ2-2): KAGVTQTPRYLIKTRGQQVTLSCSPISGHRSVSWYQQTPGQGLQFLFEYFSETQRNKGNFPGRFSGRQFSNSRSEMNVSTLELGDSALYLCASSLVQGAGELFFGEGSRLTVL.

The chain employs TRBV5-1 and TRBJ1-1; maybe TRBD1 (5 bases). Germline V lookup: CDR1 SGHRS, CDR2 YFSETQ. Trimming pared 0 bases from V and 7 bases from J, leaving 13 bases between. CDR3 length: 14 residues. The CDR3, as DNA: TGCGCCAGCAGCTTGGCGGGCAGGGAGGGTGAAGCTTTCTTT. Translation: CASSLAGREGEAFF. The full variable domain, completed using reference TRBV5-1 and TRBJ1-1, is KAGVTQTPRYLIKTRGQQVTLSCSPISGHRSVSWYQQTPGQGLQFLFEYFSETQRNKGNFPGRFSGRQFSNSRSEMNVSTLELGDSALYLCASSLAGREGEAFFGQGTRLTVV.

This CDR3 is CASSQDLAGGREQYF. The CDR3 bases are TGCGCCAGCAGCCAAGACCTAGCGGGAGGGAGGGAGCAGTACTTC. The chain has TRBV4-3 and TRBJ2-7; 12 nucleotides align to TRBD2. This CDR3 has 15 residues. The germline CDR1 and CDR2 sequences are LGHNA and YSLEER. After removal of 0 bases from V and 7 bases from J, the junction contained 4 bases not matched to a gene.

The CDR3 is CASSPRVGVGNTIYF. The DNA for the CDR3 is TGTGCCAGCTCACCACGAGTTGGGGTCGGAAACACCATATATTTT. The gene calls are TRBV18 and TRBJ1-3; D gene unclear. This CDR3 is 15 amino acids long. Germline V gene lookup returns CDR1 KGHSH and CDR2 LQKENI. The ends were cut back, 1 base at V and 4 bases at J, with 11 bases in the middle.